A single sample gave rise to the 21 T cell receptor beta chains below, sequenced in a study of tumor-infiltrating lymphocytes in primary liver carcinoma. Co-extraction of RNA and DNA was performed on about 20-32 mg of unsorted bulk tissue. With roughly 500 ng total RNA as template and a constant-region primer, TCR beta cDNA was made. Libraries for TCR beta were built through three nested multiplex PCR rounds, which together made up a slightly modified ARM-PCR procedure. Researchers ran the first two PCR rounds for ten to eleven cycles each with TRBV1-TRBV30 forward primers and a C-beta reverse primer. TCRdb reprocessed the multiplex PCR reads via MiXCR and lists one record per CDR3 protein. Of about 54,000 distinct CDR3 sequences in the sample, about 80% were seen once. Sequencing was done on a sample of liver tumor tissue from sampling region 2. Subset indicated: tumor region T2, inferior pole. Receptors were obtained from a middle-aged man with primary liver carcinoma and hepatitis B virus infection.

V usage is TRBV11-2 and J usage is TRBJ2-1; a weak D match, TRBD2 (6 bases). The CDR3 is 14 amino acids. Germline CDR1 SGHAT, CDR2 FQNNGV. V lost 6 bases and J 16 bases, leaving 25 bases between the germline ends. The CDR3 nucleotides are TGTGCCAGCAGTTCAGCGGGCCCTGGTAATGAGCTCTTCTTC. Protein: CASSSAGPGNELFF. The entire variable domain, with the rest obtained from reference TRBV11-2 and TRBJ2-1, is as follows: EAGVAQSPRYKIIEKRQSVAFWCNPISGHATLYWYQQILGQGPKLLIQFQNNGVVDDSQLPKDRFSAERLKGVDSTLKIQPAKLEDSAVYLCASSSAGPGNELFFGPGTRLTVL.

V is TRBV12-3 or TRBV12-4 and J is TRBJ1-5, with D uncertain. V was trimmed by 11 bases and J by 7 bases, leaving 15 bases between them. The CDR3 covers 12 residues. The CDR3 bases are TGTGCCGGCACCGAGGGTGCCCAGCCCCAGCATTTT. Translation: CAGTEGAQPQHF.

V usage is TRBV5-4 and J usage is TRBJ2-1, with TRBD2 matching over 11 bases. The CDR3 runs to 15 residues. Germline lookup yields CDR1 SGHNT and CDR2 YYREEE (reference sequence). The CDR3 region has the DNA TGTGCTAACAGCGACCGACTAGCGGGGTACAATGAGCAGTTCTTC. Its translation is CANSDRLAGYNEQFF.

The rearrangement uses TRBV11-2 and TRBJ2-1, with D possibly being TRBD2 (6 bases). The germline V gene has CDR1 SGHAT and CDR2 FQNNGV. The CDR3 runs 14 residues. The DNA for the CDR3 is TGTGTCGGCAGTCCAGCGGGCCCTGGGAATGAGCAGTTCTTC. The encoded protein is CVGSPAGPGNEQFF.

Details on this clonotype: A read error may account for a junction end that differs from germline. The V call is TRBV5-5, the J call TRBJ2-2; D is perhaps TRBD2 (5 bases). CDR1 is SGHKS and CDR2 is YYEKEE in the germline V gene (reference sequence). CDR3 length: 14 residues. In nucleotides, the CDR3 is TGTGCAAGCAGCTCTGGCGTCTCCACCGGGGATCTGTTTTTT. This translates into CASSSGVSTGDLFF.

The gene calls are TRBV6-1 and TRBJ2-2; a possible D gene is TRBD2 (6 bases). Germline V gene sequence: CDR1 MNHNS, CDR2 SASEGT. The CDR3 has 13 amino acids. V was pared by 10 bases and J by 5 bases, with 14 bases between. In DNA, the CDR3 is TGTGCCATCGTCGGGAGTGATACCGGGGAGCTGTTTTTT. Protein: CAIVGSDTGELFF.

With respect to this clonotype: Because it lacks the conserved phenylalanine or tryptophan at the end, this CDR3 is likely a read error. The chain is built from TRBV11-2 and TRBJ2-1; no definite D call. CDR3 length: 13 amino acids. Per the germline V gene, CDR1 is SGHAT and CDR2 is FQNNGV. V lost 2 bases to trimming and J lost 12 bases, with 14 bases between them. CDR3 DNA: TGTGCCAGCAGCTTAAGTGATGCCTATGCGCAGTTCATC. It translates to CASSLSDAYAQFI.

CDR3 amino acids: CASNWHDRGNEQFF. The CDR3 bases are TGTGCCAGCAATTGGCATGACAGGGGCAATGAGCAGTTCTTC. The chain joins TRBV6-5 to TRBJ2-1; 8 positions match TRBD1. CDR1 MNHEY and CDR2 SVGAGI come from the germline V gene. The ends lost 7 bases at V and 6 bases at J; junction bases unmatched: 8. The CDR3 sequence is 14 residues long.

On this clonotype itself: This CDR3 fails to terminate in the conserved phenylalanine or tryptophan, so it likely reflects a read error. The genes are TRBV5-1 and TRBJ2-5; TRBD2 matches 7 bases. The CDR3 contains 16 residues. After removal of 4 bases from V and 2 bases from J, the junction contained 11 bases not matched to a gene. The germline V gene encodes CDR1 SGHRS and CDR2 YFSETQ. This CDR3 is CASSPLSGGSQETQYS. The CDR3 DNA sequence: TGCGCCAGCAGCCCCCTATCGGGAGGATCACAAGAGACCCAGTACTCC.

This clonotype was picked up a small number of times. The junction and the germline gene differ at one end; a read error may be behind it. The V call is TRBV7-9, the J call TRBJ2-1; maybe TRBD1 (6 bases). This CDR3 is built from 15 residues. Looked up from germline, CDR1 is SEHNR and CDR2 is FQNEAQ (reference sequence). For the CDR3, the DNA is TGTGCCAGCAGTTTAGGGAACAGGGCACACAATGAGCAGTTCTTC. As protein: CASSLGNRAHNEQFF.

A note on this clonotype: A much larger clonotype is one base distant, so this may be a read error. The chain carries TRBV19 and TRBJ2-1; unclear D gene. This CDR3 contains 14 residues. Germline assignment: CDR1 LNHDA and CDR2 SQIVND (reference sequence). The CDR3 nucleotides are TGTGCCAGTAGTATAGGACGGGCCTACAATGAGCAGTTATTC. It encodes CASSIGRAYNEQLF. The variable domain in full, with the rest retrieved from reference TRBV19 and TRBJ2-1, is DGGITQSPKYLFRKEGQNVTLSCEQNLNHDAMYWYRQDPGQGLRLIYYSQIVNDFQKGDIAEGYSVSREKKESFPLTVTSAQKNPTAFYLCASSIGRAYNEQLFGPGTRLTVL.

The gene calls are TRBV11-2 and TRBJ2-7; the match to TRBD2 covers 9 bases. Trimming at V came to 1 base and at J to 11 bases, leaving 12 bases not matched to a gene. Germline V CDR1 and CDR2: SGHAT, FQNNGV. This CDR3 comprises 15 residues. The chain's CDR3 is CASSLVAGGPYKEYF. In DNA, the CDR3 is TGTGCCAGCAGCTTAGTGGCGGGAGGGCCGTACAAGGAGTACTTC.

Concerning this clonotype: Relative to the germline gene, one junction end is altered; a read error may explain this. This rearrangement joins TRBV4-1 to TRBJ2-7; 14 bases match TRBD2. Germline V gene sequence: CDR1 MGHRA, CDR2 YSYEKL. The CDR3 runs to 16 residues. The CDR3 loop is CASSQLRLAGGDEQHF. The CDR3 DNA follows: TGCGCCAGCAGCCAACTCAGACTAGCGGGAGGGGACGAACAGCACTTC.

As concerns this clonotype: One junction end disagrees with the germline gene, perhaps due to a read error. The chain combines TRBV11-3 with TRBJ2-2; TRBD2 agrees at 8 bases. Germline CDR1 SGHNT, CDR2 YENEEA. This CDR3 is 16 amino acids long. The CDR3 loop reads CASSLQAGAGTGVLFF. CDR3 DNA sequence: TGTGCTAGCAGCTTGCAAGCGGGAGCGGGAACCGGGGTGCTGTTTTTT.

This clonotype has ten or more counts. The chain employs TRBV4-2 and TRBJ2-3; D is perhaps TRBD2 (5 bases). This CDR3 spans 16 amino acids. Per the germline V gene, CDR1 is LGHNA and CDR2 is YNFKEQ. V was trimmed by 1 base and J by 3 bases, leaving 14 bases between them. CDR3 protein: CASSQGERVRTDTQYF. In nucleotides, the CDR3 is TGTGCCAGCAGCCAAGGGGAGAGGGTGAGAACAGATACGCAGTATTTT.

In its sample, this clonotype was seen once. This rearrangement joins TRBV29-1 to TRBJ2-1; tentatively, D is TRBD1 (6 bases). V lost 2 bases, J lost 16 bases, and 30 bases lay in between. This CDR3 is built from 16 residues. The germline V gene encodes CDR1 SQVTM and CDR2 ANQGSEA. The CDR3 region has the DNA TGCAGCGTTGAATGCGACAGGATTAGATCTTACAATGAGCGATTCTTC. Amino acid sequence: CSVECDRIRSYNERFF.

About this clonotype itself: In this CDR3 the conserved last residue, phenylalanine or tryptophan, is missing, so a read error is likely. The chain uses TRBV5-4 and TRBJ2-1; D is ambiguous. CDR3 length equals 16 residues. Germline assignment: CDR1 SGHNT and CDR2 YYREEE (reference sequence). DNA for the CDR3: TGTGCCAGCATCTTGTTAGCCGTGGGCTCCTACAATGAGCAGTTCATC. Amino acids: CASILLAVGSYNEQFI.

Comments on this clonotype: Its ends do not fully match the called genes, so a read error is possible. This rearrangement joins TRBV5-4 to TRBJ2-1; 13 bases line up with TRBD2. The CDR3 consists of 15 residues. The germline CDR1 and CDR2 sequences are SGHNT and YYREEE (reference sequence). CDR3 loop: CVSSSGTSGNPEQFF. The DNA for the CDR3 is TGTGTCAGCAGTTCTGGGACTAGCGGGAATCCCGAGCAGTTCTTC.

V gene TRBV11-2 combines with J gene TRBJ2-1; 8 bases align to TRBD2. CDR3 length: 16 amino acids. Germline CDR1 reads SGHAT; CDR2 reads FQNNGV. Unmatched junction bases numbered 16, after V lost 3 bases and J lost 12 bases. The DNA of the CDR3 is TGTGCCAGCAGCTTGGGTATCGGACTAGCCATGGATGGGCAGTTCTTC. It translates to CASSLGIGLAMDGQFF. Filled out from reference TRBV11-2 and TRBJ2-1, the complete variable domain reads EAGVAQSPRYKIIEKRQSVAFWCNPISGHATLYWYQQILGQGPKLLIQFQNNGVVDDSQLPKDRFSAERLKGVDSTLKIQPAKLEDSAVYLCASSLGIGLAMDGQFFGPGTRLTVL.

With respect to this clonotype: Compared with germline, one end of the junction differs, possibly owing to a read error. V usage is TRBV6-2 or TRBV6-3 and J usage is TRBJ2-6; a weak D match, TRBD1 (5 bases). This CDR3 spans 14 amino acids. Germline-derived CDR1 and CDR2 are MNHEY and SVGEGT. CDR3 nucleotides: TGTGCCAGCGGTTACATCTCTGGGGCCAACGTCCTAACTTTC. Translated: CASGYISGANVLTF.

With respect to this clonotype: This CDR3 fails to terminate in the conserved phenylalanine or tryptophan, so it likely reflects a read error. V gene TRBV6-5 combines with J gene TRBJ2-1, with TRBD2 matching 16 bases. The junction had 13 bases not matched to a gene; V was cut back by 9 bases and J by 2 bases. In germline, CDR1 is MNHEY, CDR2 SVGAGI. This CDR3 spans 19 amino acids. The DNA for the CDR3 is TGTGCCAGTAATCCCGGGACTAGCGGGAGGGCCGGCGCCTACAATGAGCAGTTCATC. It codes for CASNPGTSGRAGAYNEQFI.